The entry below describes one T cell receptor beta chain. This sample was taken from a study of blood T cell repertoires in COVID-19. For the study at large: The cDNA or gDNA used as material had been derived from T cells, B-cell-depleted T cells, or PBMCs.

Using immunoSEQ multiplex PCR, the repertoire was profiled, and TCRdb retains in-frame clones only, with some absent. The table has 100,000 to 120,000 clones, about 80% seen once. There are 13 residues in the CDR3. Looked up from germline, CDR1 is SGHAT and CDR2 is FQNNGV. Trimming at V came to 1 base and at J to 5 bases, leaving 2 bases not matched to a gene. Input material: peripheral blood. This clonotype was sampled from a woman older than 75 with acute or convalescent COVID-19. The chain is built from TRBV11-2 and TRBJ2-7, with 7 bases matching TRBD1. CDR3 residues: CASSLGGQNEQYF. The DNA for the CDR3 is TGTGCCAGCAGCTTAGGGGGACAGAACGAGCAGTACTTC.